This entry lists 27 T cell receptor beta chains sequenced from one sample in a study of blood T cells in healthy people across ages (dated by TCRdb to 2013 to 2016). Library preparation used 5' RACE. Sequencing instrument: Illumina HiSeq 2500. A second PCR of roughly 6 to 11 cycles was performed with a sample-barcoded 5' primer and a J-beta primer mix. TCRdb trimmed the raw reads at Q25, called clones with MiXCR and kept productive beta chains. Rows are combined by CDR3 protein, so each entry shows the most common genes and DNA. Within this sample are about 760,000 distinct CDR3 sequences, with 20% to 30% of them counted one time only. The ten largest clones capture more than 8% of the sample. In addition, the sample was reused for a study of T cells of mothers and their children.

Sample: blood. These TCRs come from a boy between 10 and 17 years old in good health.

The rearrangement uses TRBV20-1 and TRBJ2-1; TRBD2 matches 10 bases. This CDR3 is 13 amino acids long. V shed 6 bases, J shed 9 bases, and the junction held 8 bases outside the gene matches. Germline V gene lookup returns CDR1 DFQATT and CDR2 SNEGSKA (reference sequence). The CDR3 loop is CSAPSGRAAEQFF. Here the CDR3 DNA reads TGCAGTGCCCCCAGCGGGAGGGCCGCTGAGCAGTTCTTC.

This clonotype came up a few times. The junction and the germline gene differ at one end; a read error may be behind it. The V and J genes are TRBV11-2 and TRBJ1-2; D might be TRBD1 (5 bases). CDR1 and CDR2 from the germline V gene are SGHAT and FQNNGV. The CDR3 has 16 residues. The CDR3 loop reads CASSLISGRAPYSYTF. The CDR3, as DNA: TGTGCCAGCAGCTTAATATCAGGCAGGGCCCCCTATAGCTACACCTTC.

This chain joins TRBV6-5 and TRBJ2-2; maybe TRBD1 (7 bases). V was clipped by 3 bases and J by 4 bases, with 24 bases between them. The length of the CDR3 is 19 residues. CDR1 MNHEY and CDR2 SVGAGI come from the germline V gene. In DNA form, the CDR3 reads TGTGCCAGCAGTTATCAGGGCCCATGGGCAGGGGGGACCACCGGGGAGCTGTTTTTT. Its translation is CASSYQGPWAGGTTGELFF.

The chain uses TRBV20-1 and TRBJ2-7; D is perhaps TRBD1 (5 bases). Trimming removed 2 bases from V and 3 bases from J, with 8 bases in between. The germline V gene encodes CDR1 DFQATT and CDR2 SNEGSKA (reference sequence). The CDR3 runs 12 residues. In DNA, the CDR3 is TGCAGTGCTAGACAGGGTAACTACGAGCAGTACTTC. Protein product: CSARQGNYEQYF.

This clonotype was recorded a few times. The chain recombines TRBV24-1 with TRBJ2-6; TRBD1 or TRBD2 may be the D gene (5 bases each). The CDR3 contains 16 residues. Germline V gene lookup returns CDR1 KGHDR and CDR2 SFDVKD. V gave up 2 bases and J gave up 1 base, with 8 bases separating them. The CDR3 sequence is CATSDYGTSGANVLTF. The CDR3 DNA sequence: TGTGCCACCAGTGATTATGGGACGTCTGGGGCCAACGTCCTGACTTTC.

This clonotype was seen a handful of times. The CDR3 DNA reads as TGTGCCAGCAGCGTGGACTTCACAGATACGCAGTATTTT. It encodes CASSVDFTDTQYF. The chain is built from TRBV9 and TRBJ2-3; perhaps TRBD2 as D (5 bases). CDR1 is SGDLS and CDR2 is YYNGEE in the germline V gene. This CDR3 region has 13 residues. V was pared by 2 bases and J by 2 bases, with 6 bases between. Full variable domain (outside the CDR3, taken from reference TRBV9 and TRBJ2-3): DSGVTQTPKHLITATGQRVTLRCSPRSGDLSVYWYQQSLDQGLQFLIQYYNGEERAKGNILERFSAQQFPDLHSELNLSSLELGDSALYFCASSVDFTDTQYFGPGTRLTVL.

This clonotype was observed a few times. This chain uses TRBV7-9 with TRBJ2-7; 7 nucleotides match TRBD1. The CDR3 loop spans 14 amino acids. The V gene end was trimmed by 7 bases and the J gene end by 0 bases; junction bases not matched to a gene: 6. The germline V gene encodes CDR1 SEHNR and CDR2 FQNEAQ (reference sequence). Here the CDR3 DNA reads TGTGCCAGCACCCGGACAGGCCTCTCCTACGAGCAGTACTTC. It codes for CASTRTGLSYEQYF.

This chain links TRBV24-1 with TRBJ2-3, with D maybe TRBD1 (7 bases). Germline V gene data show CDR1 as KGHDR and CDR2 as SFDVKD. Deletions cut 9 bases from V and 4 bases from J, with 13 bases between. CDR3 length: 13 residues. The CDR3 loop reads CATSDREADTQYF. CDR3 nucleotides: TGTGCCACCTCCGACAGGGAGGCAGATACGCAGTATTTT.

This clonotype was picked up many times. The V gene is TRBV2, the J gene TRBJ2-7; D remains unclear. The CDR3 runs to 11 residues. Germline V CDR1 and CDR2: SNHLY, FYNNEI. V was pared by 8 bases and J by 2 bases, with 7 bases between. CDR3 sequence (DNA): TGTGCCAGCGGCAGCGCCTACGAGCAGTACTTC. Translating gives CASGSAYEQYF.

This clonotype was found many times. The chain carries TRBV7-9 and TRBJ1-2; 7 positions match TRBD1. The CDR3 runs 14 residues. Germline V gene lookup returns CDR1 SEHNR and CDR2 FQNEAQ (reference sequence). Trimming took 4 bases from V and 5 from J; bases not matched to a gene: 7. The CDR3 DNA reads as TGTGCCAGCAGCTCACCGACAGGGATGTATGGCTACACCTTC. Its translation is CASSSPTGMYGYTF.

This clonotype was counted only a few times. V and J are TRBV29-1 and TRBJ1-1, with D uncertain. Germline-derived CDR1 and CDR2 are SQVTM and ANQGSEA. The CDR3 totals 12 residues. V was pared by 3 bases and J by 7 bases, with 12 bases between. CDR3 in DNA: TGCAGCGTTGACTACAGTAGACGTGAAGCTTTCTTT. Residues: CSVDYSRREAFF.

There are a few counts of this clonotype. The rearrangement uses TRBV7-9 and TRBJ1-3; D possibly corresponds to TRBD1 (5 bases). The CDR3 is 14 residues long. CDR1 SEHNR and CDR2 FQNEAQ come from the germline V gene (reference sequence). V lost 6 bases and J lost 2, with 11 bases in between. The chain's CDR3 is CASSNTGAGNTIYF. CDR3 sequence (DNA): TGTGCCAGCAGTAATACAGGAGCTGGAAACACCATATATTTT.

This clonotype was seen only a few times. V usage is TRBV3-1 and J usage is TRBJ2-7; 8 nucleotides line up with TRBD2. V lost 3 bases and J lost 0; bases outside the gene matches: 7. This CDR3 contains 16 residues. The germline CDR1 and CDR2 sequences are LGHDT and YNNKEL (reference sequence). The CDR3: CASSHERGSISYEQYF. In nucleotides, the CDR3 is TGTGCCAGCAGCCATGAGCGGGGGTCCATCTCCTACGAGCAGTACTTC.

This chain uses TRBV20-1 with TRBJ2-7; D may match TRBD1 or TRBD2 (6 bases each). Deletions cut 0 bases from V and 6 bases from J, with 12 bases between. CDR3 length equals 13 residues. From germline, CDR1 is DFQATT and CDR2 SNEGSKA (reference sequence). The CDR3 reads CSARDGGRFEQYF. The CDR3 DNA reads TGCAGTGCTAGAGATGGGGGGCGCTTCGAGCAGTACTTC.

The CDR3 sequence: CASSEPDRDDGYTF. The CDR3 DNA is TGTGCCAGCAGTGAACCGGACAGGGACGATGGCTACACCTTC. The chain has TRBV25-1 and TRBJ1-2, with 8 positions matching TRBD1. Germline V CDR1 and CDR2: MGHDK, SYGVNS. The CDR3 length is 14 residues. Trimming cost V 2 bases and J 6 bases; bases outside gene matches: 5.

This clonotype was observed a few times. The gene calls are TRBV3-1 and TRBJ1-5; D is undetermined. The CDR3 has 15 residues. V lost 4 bases and J lost 0, with 10 bases in between. The germline gives CDR1 LGHDT, CDR2 YNNKEL (reference sequence). CDR3 amino acids: CASSLAQNSNQPQHF. In DNA, the CDR3 is TGTGCCAGCAGCCTGGCACAGAATAGCAATCAGCCCCAGCATTTT.

A few counts support this clonotype. The chain combines TRBV27 with TRBJ1-6; 7 positions match TRBD1. V shed 5 bases, J shed 5 bases, and the junction held 3 bases outside the gene matches. The CDR3 runs 14 residues. Germline V gene data show CDR1 as MNHEY and CDR2 as SMNVEV (reference sequence). The CDR3 DNA reads TGTGCCAGCAGTGTGACAGGGAATAATTCACCCCTCCACTTT. It is translated as CASSVTGNNSPLHF.

The V call is TRBV11-1, the J call TRBJ2-7, with 10 bases identical to TRBD1. The V gene's germline CDR1 is SGHAT and CDR2 FQDESV (reference sequence). The CDR3 covers 15 residues. The V segment lost 0 bases and the J segment 1 base; nucleotides outside the gene matches: 0. The CDR3 DNA reads as TGTGCCAGCAGCTTAGCGGACAGGGGGTCCTACGAGCAGTACTTC. Translation gives CASSLADRGSYEQYF.

The chain recombines TRBV25-1 with TRBJ2-5; no definite D call. This CDR3 is built from 14 residues. Germline CDR1 is MGHDK and CDR2 is SYGVNS. V lost 1 base, J lost 0 bases, and 6 bases lay in between. CDR3 in amino acids: CASSELNDQETQYF. In DNA form, the CDR3 reads TGTGCCAGCAGTGAATTGAACGACCAAGAGACCCAGTACTTC.

This clonotype was found a few times. This chain connects TRBV20-1 to TRBJ2-2; D gene unclear. The V end lost 3 bases, the J end lost 1 base, and 6 bases lay between the germline ends. Germline V gene lookup returns CDR1 DFQATT and CDR2 SNEGSKA (reference sequence). This CDR3 contains 13 residues. CDR3 nucleotides: TGCAGTGCTAGTTCCCTGAACACCGGGGAGCTGTTTTTT. This codes for CSASSLNTGELFF.

This chain links TRBV7-2 with TRBJ2-7, with 7 bases identical to TRBD1. This CDR3 is 14 amino acids long. Germline V CDR1 and CDR2: SGHTA, FQGNSA. V lost 5 bases and J lost 6; bases outside the gene matches: 10. CDR3 sequence reads: CASSPRQGRSEQYF. CDR3 in DNA: TGTGCCAGCAGCCCACGACAGGGCAGGAGCGAGCAGTACTTC. Looking up the rest from reference TRBV7-2 and TRBJ2-7 gives the full variable domain: GAGVSQSPSNKVTEKGKDVELRCDPISGHTALYWYRQSLGQGLEFLIYFQGNSAPDKSGLPSDRFSAERTGGSVSTLTIQRTQQEDSAVYLCASSPRQGRSEQYFGPGTRLTVT.

The chain carries TRBV10-3 and TRBJ2-5; D might be TRBD1 or TRBD2, each matching 5 bases. CDR1 ENHRY and CDR2 SYGVKD come from the germline V gene. Trimming left V 2 bases short and J 0 bases short, with 13 bases between. The CDR3 loop spans 16 amino acids. The DNA of the CDR3 is TGTGCCATCAGTGAGGGGACGTTAGGGGACCAAGAGACCCAGTACTTC. Its translation: CAISEGTLGDQETQYF.

The chain recombines TRBV28 with TRBJ2-1, with 12 nucleotides matching TRBD2. The CDR3 length is 13 residues. J was trimmed by 9 bases and V by 9 bases; bases with no gene match: 6. The germline CDR1 and CDR2 sequences are MDHEN and SYDVKM. The DNA for the CDR3 is TGTGCCAGTTCACTAGCGGGAGGTAGTGAGCAGTTCTTC. Its protein is CASSLAGGSEQFF.

This chain links TRBV7-2 with TRBJ2-1, with unresolved D. V lost 7 bases and J lost 6, with 13 bases in between. The CDR3 sequence is 13 residues long. Germline V gene sequence: CDR1 SGHTA, CDR2 FQGNSA. DNA for the CDR3: TGTGCCAGCAACCCGGTTGTCGTCAATGAGCAGTTCTTC. Its translation: CASNPVVVNEQFF.

The V gene is TRBV7-9, the J gene TRBJ1-2; D unresolved. With 6 bases removed from V and 7 bases from J, the gap between germline ends came to 12 bases. This CDR3 contains 12 residues. In germline, CDR1 is SEHNR, CDR2 FQNEAQ (reference sequence). The DNA for the CDR3 is TGTGCCAGCAGGACAAGGGCGTCTGGCTACACCTTC. Amino acids: CASRTRASGYTF. Drawing the rest from reference TRBV7-9 and TRBJ1-2, the complete variable domain is DTGVSQNPRHKITKRGQNVTFRCDPISEHNRLYWYRQTLGQGPEFLTYFQNEAQLEKSRLLSDRFSAERPKGSFSTLEIQRTEQGDSAMYLCASRTRASGYTFGSGTRLTVV.

This chain links TRBV4-1 with TRBJ1-4; D is possibly TRBD1 (5 bases). This CDR3 spans 14 amino acids. Germline V gene sequence: CDR1 MGHRA, CDR2 YSYEKL. V was shortened by 2 bases and J by 6 bases, with 10 bases between the two germline ends. The CDR3 reads CASSQWQGDEKLFF. DNA for the CDR3: TGCGCCAGCAGCCAATGGCAGGGAGATGAAAAACTGTTTTTT.

This clonotype was counted only a few times. The chain links TRBV6-1 to TRBJ1-3; 10 bases match TRBD1. Germline assignment: CDR1 MNHNS and CDR2 SASEGT. The length of the CDR3 is 17 residues. V gave up 6 bases and J gave up 2 bases; unmatched junction bases: 10. CDR3 DNA: TGTGCCAGCAGCCGTCGCCAGGACAGGGGGGCTGGAAACACCATATATTTT. Translated: CASSRRQDRGAGNTIYF.